This TCR beta chain stems from a study of a mutant IDH1 vaccine in newly diagnosed glioma. Germline lookup yields CDR1 SGHTS and CDR2 YDEGEE. This CDR3 has 14 amino acids. The germline V and J ends were trimmed by 4 bases and 9 bases, with 19 bases remaining between them. Time point meaning: week 35, safety follow-up. In every dose of vaccine, 300 ug of mutant IDH1 20-mer peptide was given alongside topical imiquimod. Weeks 1, 3, 5, 7, 11, 15, 19 and 23 were when patients received their eight vaccinations. Sequenced by immunoSEQ multiplex PCR; TCRdb stores in-frame clones only, minus some. There are 40,000 to 45,000 clones in the sample; 65% to 90% occur only once, and roughly 5% lies in the top ten. In this sample, this clone turned up a few times. Its antigen remains unidentified.

The source was PBMCs, collected from a glioma patient whose treatment included an IDH1 peptide vaccine. The clonotype comes from a woman aged 45 to 65 with glioma. This rearrangement joins TRBV5-8 to TRBJ1-2; D is possibly TRBD1 (6 bases). The DNA for the CDR3 is TGTGCCAGCAGCCAGGGGACCGCCGACTTGAGCTACACCTTC. Its translation is CASSQGTADLSYTF. Complete variable domain (other parts from reference TRBV5-8 and TRBJ1-2): EAGVTQSPTHLIKTRGQQATLRCSPISGHTSVYWYQQALGLGLQFLLWYDEGEERNRGNFPPRFSGRQFPNYSSELNVNALELEDSALYLCASSQGTADLSYTFGSGTRLTVV.